The source of this T cell receptor (beta chain) is a study of cytomegalovirus exposure and HLA in healthy donors (dated by TCRdb to 2016 to 2017). Describing the broader study: According to a later analysis, the roughly 130 validation repertoires were produced on the same platform as the 700 or so repertoires of the first cohort. To predict cytomegalovirus infection status, the study combined high-throughput TCR immunosequencing, statistical association of individual TCRs with disease status, and machine learning. The study was designed to test whether signatures of past pathogen exposure could be identified by cataloging public T cell receptors. A separate validation cohort of roughly 110 different subjects was used in addition to the approximately 700-subject first cohort.

Separate from the roughly 650-subject first cohort, the validation cohort of some 130 subjects was the group to which the donors belonged. The full study reports these points: A few of the identified cytomegalovirus-associated TCR beta chains were confirmed in vitro to be specific for cytomegalovirus antigens. It was suggested by the authors that the approach could potentially be generalized to other disease states and immunological phenotypes. Most TCR sequences were observed very rarely across donors, whereas some public TCRs were present in many individuals. The classifier was reported to diagnose cytomegalovirus status with high specificity and sensitivity in both the original cohort and the validation cohort. Of the cluster scores, about 94% were above 0 in a later analysis, which found that TCRs clustered in the first cohort also tended to co-occur in the 90 to 150 validation repertoires. A total of 150 to 200 TCR beta chains were listed by the study as associated with cytomegalovirus. A later analysis lacked HLA typing for the validation cohort, so it scored co-occurrence in that cohort across all 130 or so repertoires.

CDR1 and CDR2 are read off the germline V gene as SQVTM and ANQGSEA. Deletion took 4 bases off V and 1 base off J, with a span of 9 bases between the germline ends. There are 13 amino acids in the CDR3, from cysteine to phenylalanine inclusive. The sequence is cut down to CDR3 DNA, 39 bases in frame from base 1. About this clone itself: Its antigen specificity is not known. There are no base qualities to consult, and no much larger clone falls within one base.

Library preparation used the immunoSEQ multiplex PCR assay. As for the authors' bioinformatics: A statistical classification framework was built to diagnose cytomegalovirus status from the catalog of TCR beta chain sequences. The source is immuneACCESS, and TCRdb retained only in-frame sequences with V and J called. Part of the clones is not carried over; for the studies checked, unresolved V genes explain less than half of this, and the remainder is unexplained. The V and J calls and clone size were taken over from that table, and D and trimming were inferred from the DNA. The sample data list 200,000 to 250,000 clones, and approximately 87% of these were observed just once. The biggest ten clones account for 4.5% to 6% of the sample.

The source is a young woman in good health and CMV-seronegative. The sample was PBMCs. Recombination joined TRBV29-1 with TRBJ2-3, with the D gene not confidently named. The CDR3 region has the sequence CSVVKVGTDTQYF. The bases read TGCAGCGTTGTAAAGGTCGGCACAGATACGCAGTATTTT.